These 26 T cell receptor beta chains originate from one sample sequenced in a study of T cell changes during pregnancy in multiple sclerosis. Here immunoSEQ multiplex PCR was the method, and the copy in TCRdb shows in-frame clones only, minus some. The sample carries about 46,000 clones, 75% to 95% recorded once. Sample: CD8+ T cells from peripheral blood mononuclear cells, taken after pregnancy. These TCRs come from a female donor with multiple sclerosis, enrolled in a pregnancy study.

The chain links TRBV29-1 to TRBJ2-6; 8 nucleotides match TRBD1. V shed 6 bases, J shed 0 bases, and the junction held 7 bases outside the gene matches. This CDR3 is built from 16 residues. Germline V lookup: CDR1 SQVTM, CDR2 ANQGSEA. In DNA form, the CDR3 reads TGCAGCGTCGGACAGGGCCGAAGCTCTGGGGCCAACGTCCTGACTTTC. Protein: CSVGQGRSSGANVLTF.

J is TRBJ2-7 and V is TRBV7-8, with D perhaps matching TRBD1 (6 bases). The germline CDR1 and CDR2 sequences are SGHVS and FQNEAQ. This CDR3 spans 16 amino acids. V dropped 3 bases and J dropped 2 bases, with 17 bases sitting between them. The CDR3 bases are TGTGCCAGCAGCTTGGCGACCGGGACATATACCTACGAGCAGTACTTC. Translating it yields CASSLATGTYTYEQYF.

The chain couples TRBV12-5 to TRBJ1-5; 8 positions agree with TRBD1. The junction had 5 bases not matched to a gene; V was cut back by 7 bases and J by 0 bases. CDR1 is LGHNT, CDR2 FRNRAP, per germline. The CDR3 sequence is 15 residues long. This CDR3 reads CASEGQDYSNQPQHF. The CDR3 nucleotides read TGTGCTAGTGAGGGACAGGATTATAGCAATCAGCCCCAGCATTTT.

V usage is TRBV4-1 and J usage is TRBJ1-2, with 7 positions matching TRBD1. Germline CDR1 is MGHRA and CDR2 is YSYEKL. V gave up 2 bases and J gave up 2 bases; unmatched junction bases: 5. This CDR3 has 15 residues. CDR3 DNA: TGCGCCAGCAGCCAACCGACAGGGATCAACTATGGCTACACCTTC. Its protein is CASSQPTGINYGYTF.

J is TRBJ1-1 and V is TRBV5-1; 10 nucleotides line up with TRBD1. CDR1 and CDR2 (germline): SGHRS, YFSETQ. CDR3 length: 14 amino acids. V was clipped by 0 bases and J by 4 bases; unmatched bases: 0. The CDR3, as DNA: TGCGCCAGCAGCTTGGGACAGGGGGCCACTGAAGCTTTCTTT. Protein sequence: CASSLGQGATEAFF.

The chain carries TRBV7-6 and TRBJ2-7; weak D call: TRBD2 (5 bases). V gave up 5 bases and J gave up 3 bases, with 8 bases separating them. Germline loops: CDR1 SGHVS, CDR2 FNYEAQ. CDR3 length equals 12 residues. DNA of the CDR3: TGTGCCAGCAGCCCTGAGGGCTACGAGCAGTACTTC. It yields the protein CASSPEGYEQYF.

CDR3 loop: CASRSGFGELFF. The CDR3 DNA reads TGCGCCAGCAGAAGCGGGTTCGGGGAGCTGTTTTTT. The chain carries TRBV10-2 and TRBJ2-2, with D possibly matching TRBD2 (6 bases). The CDR3 covers 12 residues. Looked up from germline, CDR1 is WSHSY and CDR2 is SAAADI. V was clipped by 6 bases and J by 7 bases, with 9 bases between them.

The count of this clone is one. J is TRBJ1-2 and V is TRBV14; tentatively, D is TRBD1 (5 bases). Trimming took off 6 bases at V and 8 bases at J, with 16 bases between the two ends. CDR3 length: 13 amino acids. The germline CDR1 and CDR2 sequences are SGHDN and FVKESK. CDR3 nucleotide sequence: TGTGCCAGCAGTCGATCGGAGGGGCGAGGCTACACCTTC. This sequence encodes CASSRSEGRGYTF.

This chain connects TRBV7-3 to TRBJ1-1, with D hard to call. CDR1 is SGHTA, CDR2 FQGTGA, per germline. The CDR3 consists of 16 residues. Trimming removed 2 bases at V and 0 bases at J, with 13 bases between. The CDR3: CASSLGGIGVNTEAFF. For the CDR3, the DNA is TGTGCCAGCAGCTTAGGAGGGATTGGGGTGAACACTGAAGCTTTCTTT.

The chain is built from TRBV5-5 and TRBJ1-1, with D hard to call. Germline-derived CDR1 and CDR2 are SGHKS and YYEKEE (reference sequence). The CDR3 extends over 13 amino acids. Trimming took 0 bases from V and 1 from J, leaving 4 bases between them. The CDR3 nucleotides read TGTGCCAGCAGCTTGGCAGAGAACACTGAAGCTTTCTTT. It translates to CASSLAENTEAFF.

The chain uses TRBV14 and TRBJ2-7; TRBD1 aligns across 7 bases. Germline V gives CDR1 SGHDN, CDR2 FVKESK. J lost 4 bases, V lost 4 bases, and 4 bases had no gene match. CDR3 length: 13 residues. For the CDR3, the DNA is TGTGCCAGCAGCCGGACAGGCAGTTACGAGCAGTACTTC. Its translation: CASSRTGSYEQYF.

V and J are TRBV27 and TRBJ2-1; D unclear. The V end was cut by 7 bases, the J end by 7 bases, with 8 bases between. This CDR3 is built from 11 residues. Germline values: CDR1 MNHEY, CDR2 SMNVEV (reference sequence). As DNA, the CDR3 is TGTGCCAGCACCCACCGGAATGAGCAGTTCTTC. It translates to CASTHRNEQFF.

The rearrangement uses TRBV7-9 and TRBJ2-7, with TRBD1 identical over 10 bases. The CDR3 contains 14 residues. Germline V CDR1 and CDR2: SEHNR, FQNEAQ (reference sequence). V lost 3 bases to trimming and J lost 4 bases; unmatched junction nucleotides: 3. The CDR3 protein is CASSFPGQGYEQYF. The CDR3 DNA sequence: TGTGCCAGCAGCTTCCCGGGACAGGGGTACGAGCAGTACTTC.

The chain has TRBV5-6 and TRBJ2-7; no clear D. Germline V gene lookup returns CDR1 SGHDT and CDR2 YYEEEE. This CDR3 is 14 amino acids long. Trimming cost V 3 bases and J 2 bases, with 12 bases left between them. The CDR3 DNA sequence: TGTGCCAGCAGCTCCTTGTGGGCTACCTACGAGCAGTACTTC. Translated, it gives CASSSLWATYEQYF.

As DNA, the CDR3 is TGTGCCAGCAGCGACAGGTCTGGAAACACCATATATTTT. Encoded protein: CASSDRSGNTIYF. This chain connects TRBV13 to TRBJ1-3; perhaps TRBD1 as D (6 bases). Germline loops: CDR1 PRHDT, CDR2 FYEKMQ (reference sequence). The V end was cut by 5 bases, the J end by 1 base, with 6 bases between. This CDR3 has 13 amino acids. Complete variable domain (other parts from reference TRBV13 and TRBJ1-3): AAGVIQSPRHLIKEKRETATLKCYPIPRHDTVYWYQQGPGQDPQFLISFYEKMQSDKGSIPDRFSAQQFSDYHSELNMSSLELGDSALYFCASSDRSGNTIYFGEGSWLTVV.

The chain uses TRBV19 and TRBJ2-2; TRBD2 aligns across 9 bases. V shed 4 bases, J shed 3 bases, and the junction held 12 bases outside the gene matches. This CDR3 is built from 18 residues. Germline V gives CDR1 LNHDA, CDR2 SQIVND (reference sequence). CDR3 sequence: CASSTLAGVTRDTGELFF. The CDR3 bases are TGTGCCAGTAGTACATTAGCGGGGGTTACTCGTGACACCGGGGAGCTGTTTTTT. The full variable domain, its missing parts supplied by reference TRBV19 and TRBJ2-2, is DGGITQSPKYLFRKEGQNVTLSCEQNLNHDAMYWYRQDPGQGLRLIYYSQIVNDFQKGDIAEGYSVSREKKESFPLTVTSAQKNPTAFYLCASSTLAGVTRDTGELFFGEGSRLTVL.

The CDR3 nucleotides are TGTGCCAGCAGCTTAAGGGGAGGCGGGGCTAGCACAGATACGCAGTATTTT. As protein: CASSLRGGGASTDTQYF. This sequence joins TRBV7-3 and TRBJ2-3; possibly TRBD2 for D (6 bases). The V end was cut by 1 base, the J end by 0 bases, with 14 bases between. The germline V gene encodes CDR1 SGHTA and CDR2 FQGTGA. The CDR3 consists of 17 residues.

Notes on this clone: The same CDR3 is also encoded by other DNA sequences in this sample. The genes are TRBV29-1 and TRBJ2-7, with D maybe TRBD2 (5 bases). Germline CDR1 SQVTM, CDR2 ANQGSEA. This CDR3 spans 12 amino acids. V gave up 1 base and J gave up 4 bases, with 8 bases separating them. The CDR3 DNA reads as TGCAGCGTTGAAGTTCGGGATTACGAGCAGTACTTC. Translated: CSVEVRDYEQYF.

The chain couples TRBV7-2 to TRBJ2-1; 11 bases line up with TRBD2. The V and J ends lost 7 bases and 10 bases, in that order; junction bases with no gene match: 18. Germline assignment: CDR1 SGHTA and CDR2 FQGNSA. CDR3 length equals 17 residues. CDR3 sequence reads: CASMGGRGSGRVEEQFF. The CDR3 DNA reads as TGTGCCAGCATGGGGGGGAGGGGTAGCGGGAGGGTAGAGGAGCAGTTCTTC.

This rearrangement joins TRBV19 to TRBJ2-1; D possibly corresponds to TRBD2 (5 bases). CDR1 is LNHDA and CDR2 is SQIVND in the germline V gene (reference sequence). The germline V and J ends were trimmed by 5 bases and 0 bases, with 11 bases remaining between them. This CDR3 has 15 residues. The CDR3 DNA follows: TGTGCCAGTAGTGTCGGACTGAACTCCTACAATGAGCAGTTCTTC. Translation gives CASSVGLNSYNEQFF.

CDR3 sequence (DNA): TGTGCCAGCAGCTTAGATTTAAAAGGGGACGAGCAGTACTTC. Protein: CASSLDLKGDEQYF. V usage is TRBV11-2 and J usage is TRBJ2-7, with a weak D call TRBD1 (5 bases). Germline V gene lookup returns CDR1 SGHAT and CDR2 FQNNGV. V gave up 0 bases and J gave up 5 bases, with 11 bases separating them. This CDR3 region has 14 residues.

This sequence joins TRBV2 and TRBJ1-6, with 8 nucleotides matching TRBD1. Germline loops: CDR1 SNHLY, CDR2 FYNNEI. With V trimmed by 4 bases and J by 10 bases, 6 bases remained unmatched. The CDR3 loop spans 14 amino acids. CDR3 sequence: CASSGTGSGSPLHF. CDR3 DNA: TGTGCCAGCAGTGGGACAGGGAGTGGATCACCCCTCCACTTT. Filled out from reference TRBV2 and TRBJ1-6, the complete variable domain reads EPEVTQTPSHQVTQMGQEVILRCVPISNHLYFYWYRQILGQKVEFLVSFYNNEISEKSEIFDDQFSVERPDGSNFTLKIRSTKLEDSAMYFCASSGTGSGSPLHFGNGTRLTVT.

Here the CDR3 DNA reads TGTGCCAGCTCCAACGGGGGGGCTCTGGCGCAGTATTTT. Protein: CASSNGGALAQYF. This chain links TRBV7-2 with TRBJ2-3, with 8 positions matching TRBD2. Germline values: CDR1 SGHTA, CDR2 FQGNSA. This CDR3 comprises 13 residues. V was pared by 8 bases and J by 10 bases, with 11 bases of the junction left unmatched.

The V gene is TRBV7-6, the J gene TRBJ2-3; D is perhaps TRBD2 (5 bases). The CDR3 is made up of 18 amino acids. Germline assignment: CDR1 SGHVS and CDR2 FNYEAQ. Trimming removed 1 base from V and 1 base from J, with 18 bases in between. DNA for the CDR3: TGTGCCAGCAGCTTAGGCGGGTTCGACCCACAAGGCACAGATACGCAGTATTTT. This encodes CASSLGGFDPQGTDTQYF.

This chain links TRBV19 with TRBJ1-2; maybe TRBD1 (6 bases). This CDR3 is built from 14 residues. Deletions cut 7 bases from V and 7 bases from J, with 19 bases between. Germline V gives CDR1 LNHDA, CDR2 SQIVND (reference sequence). CDR3 amino acids: CASTEQGLSAGYTF. As DNA, the CDR3 is TGTGCCAGTACCGAACAGGGCCTCTCGGCTGGCTACACCTTC.

The V gene is TRBV11-1, the J gene TRBJ1-1; TRBD1 might be the D (5 bases). V lost 6 bases to trimming and J lost 5 bases, with 16 bases between them. The CDR3 spans 14 residues. Germline CDR1 reads SGHAT; CDR2 reads FQDESV (reference sequence). CDR3 nucleotide sequence: TGTGCCAGCAGTTACAGGAGTGGGCCGACTGAAGCTTTCTTT. Encoded protein: CASSYRSGPTEAFF.